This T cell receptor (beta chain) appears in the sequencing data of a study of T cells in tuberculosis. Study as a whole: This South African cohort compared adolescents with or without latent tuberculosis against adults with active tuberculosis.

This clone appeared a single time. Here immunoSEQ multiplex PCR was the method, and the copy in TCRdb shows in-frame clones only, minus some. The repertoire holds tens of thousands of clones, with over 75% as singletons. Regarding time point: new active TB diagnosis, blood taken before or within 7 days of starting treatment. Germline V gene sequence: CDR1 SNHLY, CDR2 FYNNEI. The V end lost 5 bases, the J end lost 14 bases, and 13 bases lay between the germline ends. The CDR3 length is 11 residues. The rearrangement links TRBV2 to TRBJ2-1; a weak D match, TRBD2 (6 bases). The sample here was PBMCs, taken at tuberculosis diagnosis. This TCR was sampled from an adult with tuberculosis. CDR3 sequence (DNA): TGTGCCAGCAGTACCGGACGCGGGGAGTTCTTC. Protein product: CASSTGRGEFF. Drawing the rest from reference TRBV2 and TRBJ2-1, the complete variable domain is EPEVTQTPSHQVTQMGQEVILRCVPISNHLYFYWYRQILGQKVEFLVSFYNNEISEKSEIFDDQFSVERPDGSNFTLKIRSTKLEDSAMYFCASSTGRGEFFGPGTRLTVL.